This T cell receptor beta chain stems from a study of spatial heterogeneity in lung cancer. Time point denoted: sample taken at primary tumor resection. Unsorted whole RNA samples from tumor, nontumor lung or frozen PBMC were sequenced. Comment on this clonotype: The antigen is unknown.

The CDR3 covers 13 residues. Notes on the study in general: The number of expanded tumor alpha and beta chains correlated with mutation number.

MiXCR was run by TCRdb on the 5' RACE reads, yielding one entry per CDR3 protein. Among approximately 26,000 distinct CDR3 sequences listed, under 10% were seen once. The sample consisted of lung tumor tissue, taken at surgery. The chain uses TRBV21-1 and TRBJ2-3; the D call in the table, TRBD1, was not verified against the DNA. TRBV21-1 is marked as a pseudogene. The sequence came from a male donor with early-stage non-small cell lung cancer. The CDR3 protein is CASSKEPGRYAVF. The CDR3 region has the DNA TGTGCCAGCAGCAAAGAACCAGGGAGATACGCAGTATTT.